One sample yielded the 18 T cell receptor beta chains listed below, sequenced in a study of blood T cells in healthy people across ages. It was with a sample-barcoded 5' primer and a J-beta primer mix that a second PCR of about 6 to 12 cycles was run. TCRdb called the 5' RACE reads again in MiXCR, with one record for every CDR3 protein. The sample has approximately 780,000 distinct CDR3 sequences; 25% to 30% are singletons. The sample was also reused in another study, on T cells of mothers and their children.

Sequencing was done on a sample of blood. These receptors originate from a boy aged 10-17 years in good health.

This clonotype has a handful of counts. V gene TRBV7-8 combines with J gene TRBJ2-7; 9 nucleotides agree with TRBD1. The CDR3 extends over 16 amino acids. Germline-derived CDR1 and CDR2 are SGHVS and FQNEAQ. After removal of 3 bases from V and 2 bases from J, the junction contained 8 bases not matched to a gene. The CDR3 bases are TGTGCCAGCAGCTTCCCAAACAGGGGGCGCGCCTACGAGCAGTACTTC. It is translated as CASSFPNRGRAYEQYF.

The chain recombines TRBV6-1 with TRBJ2-5; 8 bases align to TRBD1. The tail of the sequence fits TRBJ2-7 better, so the J call may be wrong. The CDR3 spans 14 residues. From germline, CDR1 is MNHNS and CDR2 SASEGT. CDR3 residues: CASSDTGGPAEQYF. CDR3 coding DNA: TGTGCCAGCAGTGATACAGGGGGTCCCGCCGAGCAGTACTTC.

V gene TRBV30 combines with J gene TRBJ2-2; no clear D. Deletions cut 1 base from V and 0 bases from J, with 3 bases between. Per the germline V gene, CDR1 is GTSNPN and CDR2 is SVGIG (reference sequence). This CDR3 comprises 13 residues. CDR3 DNA: TGTGCCTGGAGTGAGACGAACACCGGGGAGCTGTTTTTT. This sequence encodes CAWSETNTGELFF.

The gene calls are TRBV28 and TRBJ2-5; 8 nucleotides align to TRBD1. The DNA end lines up better with TRBJ2-1; the J call may be wrong. The germline V gene has CDR1 MDHEN and CDR2 SYDVKM. The CDR3 runs 14 residues. CDR3: CASSLTFSGGEQFF. The CDR3 DNA reads as TGTGCCAGCAGTTTAACCTTCTCAGGGGGCGAGCAGTTCTTC.

The sample holds a few counts of this clonotype. This chain joins TRBV12-3 or TRBV12-4 and TRBJ2-1; TRBD2 might be the D (5 bases). With 3 bases removed from V and 4 bases from J, the gap between germline ends came to 10 bases. This CDR3 has 14 amino acids. The CDR3, as DNA: TGTGCCAGCAGTTTCATCGGGGAGTACAATGAGCAGTTCTTC. Translated: CASSFIGEYNEQFF.

V gene TRBV19 combines with J gene TRBJ2-5, with D possibly being TRBD1 or TRBD2 (5 bases each). Trimming took off 8 bases at V and 5 bases at J, with 21 bases between the two ends. CDR1 is LNHDA, CDR2 SQIVND, per germline (reference sequence). The length of the CDR3 is 15 residues. The CDR3 region has the DNA TGTGCCAGTTCGCCTCGGGACCCTGCCGTCGAGACCCAGTACTTC. Encoded protein: CASSPRDPAVETQYF.

The chain couples TRBV24-1 to TRBJ2-5; 7 positions match TRBD2. Unmatched junction bases numbered 11, after V lost 3 bases and J lost 5 bases. The germline CDR1 and CDR2 sequences are KGHDR and SFDVKD. This CDR3 is 16 amino acids long. The DNA of the CDR3 is TGTGCCACCAGTGATCCCTCGAGGGGAGGGCAGGAGACCCAGTACTTC. Amino acids: CATSDPSRGGQETQYF.

This clonotype was counted once. The chain couples TRBV9 to TRBJ1-6; tentative D call: TRBD1 (5 bases). From germline, CDR1 is SGDLS and CDR2 YYNGEE. The CDR3 extends over 15 amino acids. The V and J ends lost 4 bases and 4 bases respectively, with 12 bases between them. The DNA for the CDR3 is TGTGCCAGCAGCCATGGGACCGCTTATAATTCACCCCTCCACTTT. It translates to CASSHGTAYNSPLHF. Using reference TRBV9 and TRBJ1-6 for the parts outside the CDR3, the full variable domain is DSGVTQTPKHLITATGQRVTLRCSPRSGDLSVYWYQQSLDQGLQFLIQYYNGEERAKGNILERFSAQQFPDLHSELNLSSLELGDSALYFCASSHGTAYNSPLHFGNGTRLTVT.

This clonotype was detected a few times. The genes are TRBV5-1 and TRBJ2-4, with 7 bases aligning to TRBD1. The V segment lost 4 bases and the J segment 0 bases; nucleotides outside the gene matches: 10. Looked up from germline, CDR1 is SGHRS and CDR2 is YFSETQ. This CDR3 has 17 residues. The CDR3 reads CASSQDRTGLAKNIQYF. CDR3 coding DNA: TGCGCCAGCAGCCAGGACAGGACAGGACTAGCCAAAAACATTCAGTACTTC.

The J gene is TRBJ2-3, the V gene TRBV5-1; perhaps TRBD2 as D (5 bases). This CDR3 region has 15 residues. The V and J ends lost 2 bases and 1 base respectively, with 11 bases between them. Germline-derived CDR1 and CDR2 are SGHRS and YFSETQ. DNA of the CDR3: TGCGCCAGCAGCTTCCTGGCTAGCCGCACAGATACGCAGTATTTT. It translates to CASSFLASRTDTQYF.

This rearrangement joins TRBV4-2 to TRBJ2-1, with 16 bases identical to TRBD2. Germline-derived CDR1 and CDR2 are LGHNA and YNFKEQ. This CDR3 comprises 19 residues. V was clipped by 1 base and J by 0 bases; unmatched bases: 3. In DNA form, the CDR3 reads TGTGCCAGCAGCCAAGCGGGACTAGCGGGGGGGAGCTCCTACAATGAGCAGTTCTTC. It codes for CASSQAGLAGGSSYNEQFF.

The CDR3 DNA follows: TGTGCCAGCTCACCACTACAGGGGGCAGGGGAGCAGTACTTC. As protein: CASSPLQGAGEQYF. The rearrangement links TRBV18 to TRBJ2-5, with 9 positions matching TRBD1. Per the germline V gene, CDR1 is KGHSH and CDR2 is LQKENI. V shed 1 base, J shed 11 bases, and the junction held 8 bases outside the gene matches. This CDR3 is built from 14 residues.

At least ten counts were recorded for this clonotype. The chain couples TRBV5-1 to TRBJ2-5; the match to TRBD2 covers 11 bases. Germline trimming cut 2 bases from V and 2 bases from J; bases unmatched to any gene: 2. Per germline, CDR1 SGHRS and CDR2 YFSETQ. This CDR3 comprises 15 residues. CDR3 loop: CASSLRLAGQETQYF. The CDR3 nucleotides are TGCGCCAGCAGCTTAAGACTAGCGGGGCAAGAGACCCAGTACTTC.

This rearrangement joins TRBV7-2 to TRBJ2-5; D gene uncertain. Per the germline V gene, CDR1 is SGHTA and CDR2 is FQGNSA. The CDR3 contains 15 residues. Trimming left V 3 bases short and J 1 base short, with 12 bases between. The CDR3 DNA sequence: TGTGCCAGCAGCTTTATGGTTGGGATCCAAGAGACCCAGTACTTC. Translated: CASSFMVGIQETQYF.

The chain recombines TRBV5-1 with TRBJ2-6, with a possible D match to TRBD2 (5 bases). Per the germline V gene, CDR1 is SGHRS and CDR2 is YFSETQ. The V end lost 0 bases, the J end lost 0 bases, and 10 bases lay between the germline ends. The CDR3 spans 17 residues. This CDR3 is CASSLGATSSGANVLTF. CDR3 sequence (DNA): TGCGCCAGCAGCTTGGGGGCAACTAGCTCTGGGGCCAACGTCCTGACTTTC.

The rearrangement links TRBV10-2 to TRBJ2-5; 7 bases agree with TRBD2. CDR1 is WSHSY and CDR2 is SAAADI in the germline V gene. CDR3 length: 15 amino acids. V shed 1 base, J shed 2 bases, and the junction held 4 bases outside the gene matches. The CDR3 DNA follows: TGCGCCAGCAGTGAGTTCCCTAGCGGACAAGAGACCCAGTACTTC. Translating it yields CASSEFPSGQETQYF.

The V gene is TRBV5-6, the J gene TRBJ1-6; D perhaps matches TRBD1 (5 bases). This CDR3 is 16 amino acids long. Trimming removed 9 bases at V and 9 bases at J, with 25 bases between. CDR1 and CDR2 (germline): SGHDT, YYEEEE. This CDR3 is CATSRGGLGQTSPLHF. The DNA of the CDR3 is TGTGCCACCTCACGTGGGGGATTAGGTCAGACTTCACCCCTCCACTTT.

This chain uses TRBV2 with TRBJ2-2; D is ambiguous. The CDR3 has 14 amino acids. V lost 6 bases to trimming and J lost 5 bases, with 13 bases between them. Germline V gives CDR1 SNHLY, CDR2 FYNNEI. In DNA form, the CDR3 reads TGTGCCAGCAGAGTTACTCGAGAAACCGGGGAGCTGTTTTTT. It codes for CASRVTRETGELFF. The variable domain in full, completed from reference TRBV2 and TRBJ2-2, reads EPEVTQTPSHQVTQMGQEVILRCVPISNHLYFYWYRQILGQKVEFLVSFYNNEISEKSEIFDDQFSVERPDGSNFTLKIRSTKLEDSAMYFCASRVTRETGELFFGEGSRLTVL.